The T cell receptor beta chain described here comes from a study of T cell clonality in common variable immunodeficiency. Findings and caveats of the study: Reportedly, TCR beta sequences from common variable immunodeficiency showed fewer deletions and N-nucleotide insertions. Compared with healthy controls, CVID subjects showed increased TCRbeta clonality, mostly in about a third. Fewer TCRbeta clones were shared among CVID subjects than controls.

This clone has a count of ten or more. Its specificity is unknown. The CDR3 is cut off 3 residues early in the read; its end comes from the germline J gene. The CDR3 runs to 15 residues. Trimming shortened V by 4 bases and J by 5 bases, and 20 bases separated the two germline ends. The germline CDR1 and CDR2 sequences are GTSNPN and SVGIG (reference sequence). Most patients and controls had Caucasian heritage. Here immunoSEQ multiplex PCR was the method, and the copy in TCRdb shows in-frame clones only, minus some. The profile covers tens of thousands of clones, none occurring a single time. Sequenced input: peripheral blood mononuclear cells. This receptor was obtained from a human donor with common variable immunodeficiency. The chain couples TRBV30 to TRBJ1-1, with a possible D match to TRBD1 (5 bases). The covered CDR3 bases are TGTGCCTGGAACGTTCCGTCGGGGGGGTCGACTGAA. This codes for CAWNVPSGGSTE. The full-length CDR3 reads as CAWNVPSGGSTEAFF. Supplemented by reference TRBV30 and TRBJ1-1, the full variable domain reads SQTIHQWPATLVQPVGSPLSLECTVEGTSNPNLYWYRQAAGRGLQLLFYSVGIGQISSEVPQNLSASRPQDRQFILSSKKLLLSDSGFYLCAWNVPSGGSTEAFFGQGTRLTVV.